This T cell receptor beta chain was sequenced in a study of OX40 agonist ivuxolimab in advanced cancers. Broader study findings: There was clonal expansion of CD4+ and CD8+ blood T cells by week 6 at 0.1 to 3.0 mg/kg.

As for this clone: Its antigen is still unknown.

Generated by immunoSEQ multiplex PCR, the TCRdb table keeps only in-frame clones and is missing some. The sample carries 30,000 to 50,000 clones, roughly 91% recorded once. The sampling schedule covered blood at baseline, cycle 4 day 1, and cycle 7 day 1. The germline V gene has CDR1 SGHNT and CDR2 YYREEE (reference sequence). The CDR3 covers 16 residues. Trimming removed 9 bases from V and 5 bases from J, with 25 bases in between. The TCR comes from an adult with an advanced solid tumor such as melanoma, head and neck, liver or kidney cancer. The sample in question was CD4+ or CD8+ T cells sorted from blood, obtained in a trial of the OX40 agonist ivuxolimab. The rearrangement links TRBV5-4 to TRBJ2-3; the D gene is possibly TRBD2 (7 bases). CDR3 loop: CATHRTSGGAIDTQYF. In DNA, the CDR3 is TGTGCCACCCACCGGACTAGTGGGGGGGCGATAGATACGCAGTATTTT.